The 17 T cell receptor beta chains below were found in one sample sequenced in a study of T cell responses to AZD1222 COVID-19 vaccine. Here immunoSEQ multiplex PCR was the method, and the copy in TCRdb shows in-frame clones only, minus some. The table shows around 110,000 clones, with around 94% occurring only once. Sample: peripheral blood, taken on day 0 of AZD1222 vaccination. These receptors all come from an adult in good health.

This chain uses TRBV28 with TRBJ1-5; perhaps TRBD1 as D (5 bases). V lost 3 bases, J lost 0 bases, and 9 bases lay in between. Germline V gives CDR1 MDHEN, CDR2 SYDVKM. This CDR3 comprises 15 residues. The chain's CDR3 is CASSFSGTSNQPQHF. The CDR3 DNA follows: TGTGCCAGCAGTTTCTCAGGGACTAGCAATCAGCCCCAGCATTTT.

The chain joins TRBV2 to TRBJ2-2, with 13 bases aligning to TRBD2. V dropped 11 bases and J dropped 1; count of bases not matched to a gene: 7. Germline assignment: CDR1 SNHLY and CDR2 FYNNEI. This CDR3 is 16 amino acids long. CDR3 in amino acids: CAGKGLAGMNTGELFF. The CDR3 nucleotides read TGTGCCGGAAAGGGACTAGCGGGAATGAACACCGGGGAGCTGTTTTTT.

The chain couples TRBV30 to TRBJ1-2, with D unresolved. With 5 bases removed from V and 2 bases from J, the gap between germline ends came to 18 bases. This CDR3 spans 15 amino acids. Germline-derived CDR1 and CDR2 are GTSNPN and SVGIG (reference sequence). This CDR3 is CAWDLGRTVNYGYTF. The CDR3 coding sequence is TGTGCCTGGGATCTCGGGAGGACGGTGAACTATGGCTACACCTTC. Filled out from reference TRBV30 and TRBJ1-2, the complete variable domain reads SQTIHQWPATLVQPVGSPLSLECTVEGTSNPNLYWYRQAAGRGLQLLFYSVGIGQISSEVPQNLSASRPQDRQFILSSKKLLLSDSGFYLCAWDLGRTVNYGYTFGSGTRLTVV.

The rearrangement links TRBV2 to TRBJ1-1; possible D gene TRBD1, 5 bases. CDR1 is SNHLY, CDR2 FYNNEI, per germline. The CDR3 extends over 14 amino acids. V lost 6 bases, J lost 6 bases, and 17 bases lay in between. CDR3 DNA sequence: TGTGCCAGCAGCGCCGTACGGGGGGGTCCTGAAGCTTTCTTT. It specifies CASSAVRGGPEAFF.

The CDR3 DNA is TGTGCCAGCAGTCACCGACAGGGGTGGAATGAAAAACTGTTTTTT. It encodes CASSHRQGWNEKLFF. J is TRBJ1-4 and V is TRBV28, with 8 bases lining up with TRBD1. Germline loops: CDR1 MDHEN, CDR2 SYDVKM. The junction had 7 bases not matched to a gene; V was cut back by 5 bases and J by 5 bases. This CDR3 region has 15 residues. Full variable domain (remainder filled in from reference TRBV28 and TRBJ1-4): DVKVTQSSRYLVKRTGEKVFLECVQDMDHENMFWYRQDPGLGLRLIYFSYDVKMKEKGDIPEGYSVSREKKERFSLILESASTNQTSMYLCASSHRQGWNEKLFFGSGTQLSVL.

This sequence joins TRBV2 and TRBJ2-5; TRBD2 aligns across 12 bases. The CDR3 is 17 amino acids. The trim removed 10 bases at V and 5 bases at J, leaving 17 bases unmatched. The germline V gene has CDR1 SNHLY and CDR2 FYNNEI. The CDR3: CATLPSGRAISGETQYF. The CDR3 coding sequence is TGTGCCACCCTGCCTAGCGGGAGGGCTATCAGTGGGGAGACCCAGTACTTC.

This rearrangement joins TRBV6-1 to TRBJ2-1, with 10 bases identical to TRBD2. The CDR3 is 19 amino acids. Germline V gene data show CDR1 as MNHNS and CDR2 as SASEGT. Trimming at V came to 2 bases and at J to 6 bases, leaving 16 bases not matched to a gene. CDR3 protein: CASSERTLLKAGGPNEQFF. The CDR3 nucleotides read TGTGCCAGCAGTGAACGGACACTTTTGAAAGCGGGAGGGCCCAATGAGCAGTTCTTC.

This clone was recorded only once. The V call is TRBV29-1, the J call TRBJ2-1; D assignment may be TRBD1 or TRBD2 (6 bases each). The V gene's germline CDR1 is SQVTM and CDR2 ANQGSEA. There are 15 residues in the CDR3. V was trimmed by 6 bases and J by 0 bases, leaving 15 bases between them. The CDR3 loop is CSVEGVPSSYNEQFF. The CDR3 region has the DNA TGCAGCGTGGAGGGGGTGCCTTCCTCCTACAATGAGCAGTTCTTC.

The V and J genes are TRBV27 and TRBJ1-2; a weak D match, TRBD1 (6 bases). Germline V lookup: CDR1 MNHEY, CDR2 SMNVEV (reference sequence). This CDR3 comprises 17 residues. V lost 5 bases and J lost 4, with 23 bases in between. The CDR3 region is CASSPSGDLGSAYGYTF. CDR3 nucleotide sequence: TGTGCCAGCAGTCCCTCAGGGGACCTAGGGTCGGCCTATGGCTACACCTTC.

This clone was detected a few times. This chain uses TRBV5-1 with TRBJ1-3; D gene uncertain. V was pared by 4 bases and J by 0 bases, with 8 bases between. CDR3 length: 14 amino acids. The germline V gene has CDR1 SGHRS and CDR2 YFSETQ. CDR3 sequence reads: CASSPTNSGNTIYF. The DNA of the CDR3 is TGCGCCAGCAGCCCGACAAACTCTGGAAACACCATATATTTT.

This chain links TRBV6-5 with TRBJ1-1, with 8 bases matching TRBD1. CDR1 MNHEY and CDR2 SVGAGI come from the germline V gene. The V and J ends lost 8 bases and 6 bases, in that order; junction bases with no gene match: 11. The CDR3 totals 14 residues. CDR3 nucleotide sequence: TGTGCCAGCGCTCCGAAACAGGGGGTCGCTGAAGCTTTCTTT. It is translated as CASAPKQGVAEAFF.

V is TRBV18 and J is TRBJ1-5; TRBD1 matches 9 bases. Trimming removed 4 bases from V and 4 bases from J; junction bases left unmatched: 5. Germline V gene sequence: CDR1 KGHSH, CDR2 LQKENI. The CDR3 totals 15 residues. This chain's CDR3 is CASSLDRGTNQPQHF. CDR3 nucleotide sequence: TGTGCCAGCTCACTGGACAGGGGCACAAATCAGCCCCAGCATTTT.

The chain uses TRBV9 and TRBJ2-7; 7 nucleotides align to TRBD1. From germline, CDR1 is SGDLS and CDR2 YYNGEE. The CDR3 runs 14 residues. The V and J ends lost 4 bases and 5 bases, in that order; junction bases with no gene match: 9. This CDR3 reads CASSRTGLRNEQYF. The CDR3 DNA reads TGTGCCAGCAGCCGGACAGGCCTAAGGAACGAGCAGTACTTC.

J is TRBJ2-1 and V is TRBV28; tentatively, D is TRBD1 or TRBD2 (5 bases each). V was clipped by 5 bases and J by 2 bases, with 13 bases between them. This CDR3 region has 15 residues. CDR1 MDHEN and CDR2 SYDVKM come from the germline V gene. Here the CDR3 DNA reads TGTGCCAGCAGTCCCGTTTTGGGGGCCTACAATGAGCAGTTCTTC. Protein sequence: CASSPVLGAYNEQFF.

The rearrangement uses TRBV11-2 and TRBJ2-4, with D uncertain. The germline V gene encodes CDR1 SGHAT and CDR2 FQNNGV. Trimming pared 7 bases from V and 6 bases from J, leaving 13 bases between. There are 13 residues in the CDR3. The CDR3 coding sequence is TGTGCCAGCACCGCTTATGGCGGAAACATTCAGTACTTC. Its translation: CASTAYGGNIQYF.

The rearrangement uses TRBV6-1 and TRBJ1-5; D is undetermined. Germline V gene data show CDR1 as MNHNS and CDR2 as SASEGT. The V end lost 0 bases, the J end lost 8 bases, and 14 bases lay between the germline ends. This CDR3 region has 15 residues. CDR3: CASSEALAARKPQHF. Written as DNA, the CDR3 is TGTGCCAGCAGTGAAGCGCTGGCGGCCCGGAAGCCCCAGCATTTT.

The chain combines TRBV7-9 with TRBJ2-1, with a possible D match to TRBD2 (6 bases). Trimming took off 5 bases at V and 8 bases at J, with 10 bases between the two ends. Per germline, CDR1 SEHNR and CDR2 FQNEAQ (reference sequence). The CDR3 covers 12 residues. The CDR3 bases are TGTGCCAGCAGCCCTACGGGGGATGAGCAGTTCTTC. Residues: CASSPTGDEQFF.